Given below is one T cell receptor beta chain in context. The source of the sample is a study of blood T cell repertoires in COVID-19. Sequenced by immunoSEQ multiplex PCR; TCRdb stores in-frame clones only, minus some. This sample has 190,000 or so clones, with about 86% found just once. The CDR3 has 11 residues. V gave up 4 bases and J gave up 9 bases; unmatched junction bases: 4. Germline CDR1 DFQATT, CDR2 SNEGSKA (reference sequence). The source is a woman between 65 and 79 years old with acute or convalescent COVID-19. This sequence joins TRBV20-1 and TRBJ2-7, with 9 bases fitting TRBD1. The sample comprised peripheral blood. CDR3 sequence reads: CSATDRGGQYF. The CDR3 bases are TGCAGTGCTACGGACAGGGGAGGGCAGTACTTC.